The 2 T cell receptor beta chains reported below all come from one sample, sequenced in a study of blood T cell repertoires in COVID-19. Here immunoSEQ multiplex PCR was the method, and the copy in TCRdb shows in-frame clones only, minus some. The sample has roughly 150,000 clones; more than 65% are singletons. Sequencing was performed on peripheral blood. These receptors were taken from a woman in her 50s in a cohort sampled during active or convalescent COVID-19.

The chain combines TRBV7-9 with TRBJ2-3, with a weak D call TRBD2 (6 bases). V lost 5 bases to trimming and J lost 0 bases, with 12 bases between them. The CDR3 consists of 15 residues. CDR1 is SEHNR, CDR2 FQNEAQ, per germline (reference sequence). The DNA for the CDR3 is TGTGCCAGCAGCGGGGGGAGAGGCAGCACAGATACGCAGTATTTT. Translated: CASSGGRGSTDTQYF.

The chain joins TRBV9 to TRBJ2-1; 7 positions match TRBD2. After removal of 4 bases from V and 6 bases from J, the junction contained 4 bases not matched to a gene. This CDR3 has 13 amino acids. The V gene's germline CDR1 is SGDLS and CDR2 YYNGEE. The CDR3 DNA is TGTGCCAGCAGCAAGACTAGCCGCAATGAGCAGTTCTTC. It codes for CASSKTSRNEQFF.